A selection of T cell receptor beta chains follows, all from one sample in a study of cytomegalovirus exposure and HLA in healthy donors. TCRdb's table, derived via immunoSEQ multiplex PCR, lists solely in-frame clones and lacks some. This sample yields under 200,000 clones, of which approximately 85% are seen a single time; around 0.91% belongs to the top ten. Sequencing used PBMCs. The receptors shown here come from a girl aged 2-10 years in good health and CMV-seropositive. The CDR3 runs from the conserved cysteine through the conserved F or W. Fields, in order: D gene, J gene, V gene, CDR3 protein, CDR3 DNA. A D gene is named only where the DNA matches it firmly.

d_call: NA
j_call: TRBJ1-5
v_call: TRBV19
cdr3_aa: CASGHRGSNQPQHF
cdr3_nt: TGTGCCAGTGGGCATCGGGGAAGCAATCAGCCCCAGCATTTT

d_call: TRBD2
j_call: TRBJ2-1
v_call: TRBV30
cdr3_aa: CAWSARGGEVYNEQFF
cdr3_nt: TGTGCCTGGAGTGCGCGGGGGGGGGAGGTCTACAATGAGCAGTTCTTC

d_call: TRBD2
j_call: TRBJ2-1
v_call: TRBV5-1
cdr3_aa: CASSLGLARSSYNEQFF
cdr3_nt: TGCGCCAGCAGCCTTGGACTAGCGAGAAGCTCCTACAATGAGCAGTTCTTC

d_call: NA
j_call: TRBJ2-3
v_call: TRBV29-1
cdr3_aa: CSVGLLRDTQYF
cdr3_nt: TGCAGCGTCGGCCTATTGAGGGATACGCAGTATTTT

d_call: TRBD1
j_call: TRBJ1-6
v_call: TRBV6-5
cdr3_aa: CASSYGQGARPLHF
cdr3_nt: TGTGCCAGCAGTTACGGACAGGGGGCCAGACCCCTCCACTTT

d_call: NA
j_call: TRBJ1-1
v_call: TRBV5-5
cdr3_aa: CASSPKYTEAFF
cdr3_nt: TGTGCCAGCAGCCCTAAGTACACTGAAGCTTTCTTT

d_call: NA
j_call: TRBJ2-2
v_call: TRBV11-1
cdr3_aa: CASSYNRGSVGELFF
cdr3_nt: TGTGCCAGCAGCTATAACCGGGGTTCAGTTGGGGAGCTGTTTTTT

d_call: TRBD2
j_call: TRBJ2-1
v_call: TRBV30
cdr3_aa: CAWRVSGSRYNEQFF
cdr3_nt: TGTGCCTGGAGGGTAAGCGGGAGTAGATACAATGAGCAGTTCTTC

d_call: TRBD1
j_call: TRBJ1-2
v_call: TRBV6-5
cdr3_aa: CASRPWTGGYGYTF
cdr3_nt: TGTGCCAGCAGGCCCTGGACAGGGGGCTATGGCTACACCTTC

d_call: TRBD1
j_call: TRBJ1-4
v_call: TRBV5-4
cdr3_aa: CASSAGQDEKLFF
cdr3_nt: TGTGCCAGCAGCGCTGGACAGGATGAAAAACTGTTTTTT

d_call: NA
j_call: TRBJ2-5
v_call: TRBV6-1
cdr3_aa: CASSELRQETQYF
cdr3_nt: TGTGCCAGCAGTGAATTGAGACAAGAGACCCAGTACTTC

d_call: TRBD1
j_call: TRBJ2-5
v_call: TRBV29-1
cdr3_aa: CSGTQGEETQYF
cdr3_nt: TGCAGCGGTACTCAGGGGGAGGAGACCCAGTACTTC

d_call: TRBD2
j_call: TRBJ2-5
v_call: TRBV2
cdr3_aa: CASSDAGVREETQYF
cdr3_nt: TGTGCCAGCAGTGACGCGGGGGTGAGGGAAGAGACCCAGTACTTC

d_call: TRBD2
j_call: TRBJ2-3
v_call: TRBV2
cdr3_aa: CASKFGGGTDTQYF
cdr3_nt: TGTGCCAGCAAATTCGGGGGGGGCACAGATACGCAGTATTTT

d_call: NA
j_call: TRBJ2-1
v_call: TRBV30
cdr3_aa: CAWSLGRVNEQFF
cdr3_nt: TGTGCCTGGAGTCTAGGCAGGGTCAATGAGCAGTTCTTC